This TCR beta chain was sequenced for a study of T-cell reconstitution after alpha-beta-depleted transplantation in children. Trimming removed 1 base at V and 2 bases at J, with 8 bases between. This CDR3 spans 13 amino acids. CDR1 DFQATT and CDR2 SNEGSKA come from the germline V gene (reference sequence). This clonotype was observed a few times. For TCRbeta, the library was prepared with unique molecular identifiers. TCRdb re-derived calls from the PCR reads in MiXCR, one entry per CDR3 protein. Of approximately 510,000 distinct CDR3 sequences listed, 15% to 20% are singletons. This chain connects TRBV20-1 to TRBJ1-1; D possibly corresponds to TRBD1 (6 bases). Sample: PBMCs from the stem cell graft donor, taken from the stem cell graft. This clonotype was sampled from a human donor who donated a stem cell graft to a child with acute lymphoblastic leukemia. For the CDR3, the DNA is TGCAGTGCTAGAGGAGGGGGAAACACTGAAGCTTTCTTT. This sequence encodes CSARGGGNTEAFF.